These T cell receptor beta chains were read from a single sample in a study of blood T cell repertoires in COVID-19. The assay was immunoSEQ multiplex PCR, and TCRdb's table has in-frame clones only and misses some. The data show around 92,000 clones, 86% seen once. The sample was peripheral blood. These TCRs come from a human donor in a cohort sampled during active COVID-19. Each CDR3 is given with its conserved first and last residue. A D gene is named only where the DNA matches it firmly.

d_call: NA
j_call: TRBJ2-7
v_call: TRBV7-8
cdr3_aa: CASSSRSTLYEQYF
cdr3_nt: TGTGCCAGCAGCTCACGTAGCACCCTTTACGAGCAGTACTTC

d_call: TRBD1
j_call: TRBJ2-3
v_call: TRBV4-3
cdr3_aa: CASSQDLSGGGTDTQYF
cdr3_nt: TGCGCCAGCAGCCAAGATCTGTCAGGGGGTGGCACAGATACGCAGTATTTT

d_call: TRBD1
j_call: TRBJ2-1
v_call: TRBV7-8
cdr3_aa: CASSRRRDRIYNEQFF
cdr3_nt: TGTGCCAGCAGCCGCCGCCGGGACAGGATTTACAATGAGCAGTTCTTC

d_call: NA
j_call: TRBJ2-3
v_call: TRBV5-4
cdr3_aa: CASSLSQGYADTQYF
cdr3_nt: TGTGCCAGCAGCTTGAGCCAGGGTTACGCAGATACGCAGTATTTT

d_call: NA
j_call: TRBJ1-2
v_call: TRBV6-5
cdr3_aa: CASSYSGAYGYTF
cdr3_nt: TGTGCCAGCAGTTACTCGGGGGCCTATGGCTACACCTTC

d_call: NA
j_call: TRBJ2-7
v_call: TRBV19
cdr3_aa: CASSRDGGYEQYF
cdr3_nt: TGTGCCAGTAGCCGAGACGGGGGTTACGAGCAGTACTTC

d_call: TRBD1
j_call: TRBJ2-2
v_call: TRBV5-6
cdr3_aa: CASSPGTGITGELFF
cdr3_nt: TGTGCCAGCAGCCCCGGGACAGGGATCACCGGGGAGCTGTTTTTT

d_call: TRBD1
j_call: TRBJ1-6
v_call: TRBV6-1
cdr3_aa: CASSEQDRGNSPLHF
cdr3_nt: TGTGCCAGCAGTGAACAGGACAGGGGTAATTCACCCCTCCACTTT

d_call: TRBD2
j_call: TRBJ2-1
v_call: TRBV7-9
cdr3_aa: CASSLSGVPFF
cdr3_nt: TGTGCCAGCAGCCTGAGCGGGGTACCATTCTTC

d_call: NA
j_call: TRBJ1-5
v_call: TRBV21-1
cdr3_aa: CASSTISGRDRDYQPQHF
cdr3_nt: TGTGCCAGCAGCACTATCTCAGGCCGGGACAGGGATTATCAGCCCCAGCATTTT

d_call: TRBD1
j_call: TRBJ2-7
v_call: TRBV27
cdr3_aa: CASSLGQGAYEQYF
cdr3_nt: TGTGCCAGCAGTCTGGGACAGGGGGCATACGAGCAGTACTTC